This T cell receptor (beta chain) was sequenced in a study of CD8 T cells in ankylosing spondylitis. Study outcomes and limitations: Ankylosing spondylitis blood seemed to carry a telltale TCR beta motif made of about 8 highly homologous variants.

Libraries of TCR beta came from quantitative 5'-RACE with molecular barcodes. TCRdb itself ran the 5' RACE reads through MiXCR, one entry per CDR3 protein. The sample holds 300,000 to 400,000 distinct CDR3 sequences, around 24% seen once. Ten or more counts support this clonotype. Its antigen is not identified. Losses at the gene ends were 6 bases for V and 5 bases for J; bases not matched to a gene: 6. CDR3 size: 13 residues. In germline, CDR1 is SQVTM, CDR2 ANQGSEA. The source of this sequence is a male donor with ankylosing spondylitis. The chain recombines TRBV29-1 with TRBJ2-7; the match to TRBD2 covers 11 bases. The sequenced sample consisted of blood, either unsorted or a sorted T cell fraction (not recorded which). The CDR3 DNA reads TGCAGCGTCGGGACTAGCGGTAGGAACGAGCAGTACTTC. Encoded protein: CSVGTSGRNEQYF.